This T cell receptor (beta chain) derives from a study of cytomegalovirus exposure and HLA in healthy donors. Notes on the study in general: A later analysis linked a missense DCLRE1C variant to TCR beta V- and J-gene trimming. Reportedly, HLA-A and HLA-B alleles of most subjects were accurately predicted from TCR beta.

The CDR3 is 15 amino acids. In germline, CDR1 is SQVTM, CDR2 ANQGSEA. Trimming removed 0 bases at V and 0 bases at J, with 9 bases between. Though probably carrying unrecorded immune exposures, donors were nominally healthy at sampling. This clone showed up just once. Its cognate antigen is unknown. The PCR ran on 60 Vbeta and 13 Jbeta primers. Profiled with immunoSEQ multiplex PCR; TCRdb holds only in-frame clones, not every one. The data show 160,000 or so clones, roughly four fifths seen once. The clonotype comes from a man aged 40-50 years in good health and CMV-seronegative. V is TRBV29-1 and J is TRBJ2-4, with a weak D call TRBD2 (5 bases). Material: PBMCs. This CDR3 is CSVEDGRGAKNIQYF. The CDR3 DNA is TGCAGCGTTGAAGATGGCCGGGGAGCCAAAAACATTCAGTACTTC.